Listed below are T cell receptor beta chains from one sample, sequenced in a study of blood T cell repertoires in COVID-19. The data were produced by immunoSEQ multiplex PCR, yet TCRdb's version contains in-frame clones alone and is incomplete. Here the sample spans a few hundred thousand clones, 80% to 90% being singletons. The sample was PBMCs or T cells enriched from blood (not recorded which). All receptors come from a man aged 40-49 years who had recovered from COVID-19. CDR3s include the opening cysteine and the closing phenylalanine or tryptophan. D genes are given only for firm matches. A clone size is listed for some rows: how often the clone was seen (once, few, many), or a class if it is expanded.

CDR3nt	CDR3aa	abundance	v_gene	d_gene	j_gene
TGTGCCAGCAGTGAGGACAGCTCACTTAACTATGGCTACACCTTC	CASSEDSSLNYGYTF	-	TRBV2	-	TRBJ1-2
TGTGCTAGTGGGCCTAACCCCCGGACAGAAATTTTTCTATACACCTTC	CASGPNPRTEIFLYTF	-	TRBV12-5	-	TRBJ1-2
TGCGCCAGCAGCTTTTCTAGCGGTAGAGGATACAATGAGCAGTTCTTC	CASSFSSGRGYNEQFF	-	TRBV5-1	TRBD2	TRBJ2-1
TGTGCCAGCAGTGATAAGGAGGCGGATACGCAGTATTTT	CASSDKEADTQYF	few	TRBV6-4	-	TRBJ2-3
TGTGCCAGCAGCATAGCGGGAGGTGATTATAATGAGCAGTTCTTC	CASSIAGGDYNEQFF	-	TRBV7-3	TRBD2	TRBJ2-1
TGTGCCAGTGCAAATCCTCGACAGGGGCAACTTGTTCTAGGAGAGCAGTACTTC	CASANPRQGQLVLGEQYF	-	TRBV19	TRBD1	TRBJ2-7
TGTGCCAGCAGCCCCGCAGGGGGCGGTGGCTACACCTTC	CASSPAGGGGYTF	-	TRBV28	TRBD1	TRBJ1-2
TGCGCCAGCAGCGGGACAACCACCCGCTCCTACAATGAGCAGTTCTTC	CASSGTTTRSYNEQFF	-	TRBV5-1	-	TRBJ2-1
TGTGCCAGCTCCTCACGGGCAGGGGACAATGGCTACACCTTC	CASSSRAGDNGYTF	-	TRBV18	-	TRBJ1-2
TGTGCCAGCAGCCAGCAAAACAGGTTTCCCTACGAGCAGTACTTC	CASSQQNRFPYEQYF	-	TRBV3-1/TRBV3-2	-	TRBJ2-7
TGTGCCAGCAGCGTGGGACTTAGCCAAGAGACCCAGTACTTC	CASSVGLSQETQYF	few	TRBV5-4	-	TRBJ2-5
TGTGCCAGTAGTCCGCCAGGGACTGGAAACACCATATATTTT	CASSPPGTGNTIYF	-	TRBV19	-	TRBJ1-3
TGTGCCAGCAGCTTCTCAGGGGTACTAGCCAAAAACATTCAGTACTTC	CASSFSGVLAKNIQYF	-	TRBV7-2	-	TRBJ2-4
TGTGCCATCAGTGACCCAGACAGGGTAGGGAAGAATGAGCAGTTCTTC	CAISDPDRVGKNEQFF	once	TRBV10-3	TRBD1	TRBJ2-1
TGTGCCACCAGCAGAGACGCACTAGCGGGGGTCACAGATACGCAGTATTTT	CATSRDALAGVTDTQYF	few	TRBV15	TRBD2	TRBJ2-3
TGTGCCAGCAGAGATAGCGGGAGTGCGCAGTATTTT	CASRDSGSAQYF	-	TRBV2	TRBD2	TRBJ2-3
TGTGCCAGCAGCCAGGGAGGGGCCCAGCATTTT	CASSQGGAQHF	-	TRBV3-1/TRBV3-2	-	TRBJ1-5
TGTGCCTGGAGTGTCAACCTCGAGAGAGAGGGAGAAAAACTGTTTTTT	CAWSVNLEREGEKLFF	-	TRBV30	-	TRBJ1-4
TGCGCCAGCAGTCCCGGGACAGGGTCCATTTTTAGCTCCTACGAGCAGTACTTC	CASSPGTGSIFSSYEQYF	-	TRBV5-1	TRBD1	TRBJ2-7
TGCAGCGTTGCCGGTACAGGGGTTGCGTCCTACAATGAGCAGTTCTTC	CSVAGTGVASYNEQFF	-	TRBV29-1	TRBD1	TRBJ2-1
TGTGCCAGCAGCTTGCCCGGACTAGCACATGAGCAGTTCTTC	CASSLPGLAHEQFF	-	TRBV11-3	TRBD2	TRBJ2-1
TGTGCCAGTCGGGGGACTGAAGCTTTCTTT	CASRGTEAFF	-	TRBV19	-	TRBJ1-1
TGTGCCAGCAGTCCTAAGCGCCAACGGACTAGCGGGGGGAAGATAGAGCAGTTCTTC	CASSPKRQRTSGGKIEQFF	-	TRBV27	TRBD2	TRBJ2-1
TGTGCCAGTAGCCTATACAGGGGCTACGAGCAGTACTTC	CASSLYRGYEQYF	-	TRBV19	TRBD1	TRBJ2-7
TGTGCCAGCAGCCAAGATCGGGACACCGCGCTATCTGGAAACACCATATATTTT	CASSQDRDTALSGNTIYF	-	TRBV3-1/TRBV3-2	-	TRBJ1-3
TGTGCCAGCTCACCGAAGGAACGGCTAGCGGGCAGCTCCTACGAGCAGTACTTC	CASSPKERLAGSSYEQYF	-	TRBV18	TRBD2	TRBJ2-7
TGTGCCAGCCTTAAGACAGGGGCAATATCGTATGGCTACACCTTC	CASLKTGAISYGYTF	-	TRBV2	TRBD1	TRBJ1-2
TGTGCCAGTAGAGGGACAGGGAACTATGGCTACACCTTC	CASRGTGNYGYTF	-	TRBV19	TRBD1	TRBJ1-2
TGCGCCAGCAGCCCACTACTGGACAGGGACACTGAAGCTTTCTTT	CASSPLLDRDTEAFF	few	TRBV5-1	TRBD1	TRBJ1-1
TGTGCCAGCAGCGTAGCCGGGACTAGCGGGGTGGAGCAGTTCTTC	CASSVAGTSGVEQFF	-	TRBV9	TRBD2	TRBJ2-1
TGTGCCAGTAGTATGGGGACGGGACAGGGGCGGAACTATGGCTACACCTTC	CASSMGTGQGRNYGYTF	few	TRBV19	TRBD1	TRBJ1-2